One sample yielded the 11 T cell receptor beta chains listed below, sequenced in a study of shared clonotypes between healthy human individuals. Clones were sequenced by immunoSEQ multiplex PCR, and TCRdb holds only the in-frame ones, with some missing. The profile covers approximately 2.1 million clones, with 80% to 95% appearing a single time and roughly 0.36% taken by the ten largest. The specimen sequenced was naive CD4+ T cells from PBMCs. Subset defined: CD45RA+ positively selected. These receptor sequences come from a man between 18 and 29 years old in good health. Some clones in this sample may be carry-over from other donors' samples.

The V and J genes are TRBV2 and TRBJ2-3, with a weak D call TRBD1 (7 bases). The germline CDR1 and CDR2 sequences are SNHLY and FYNNEI. The CDR3 length is 15 residues. V shed 0 bases and J shed 5 bases, with 12 bases lying between them. In nucleotides, the CDR3 is TGTGCCAGCAGTGAAGCCCGGAGGGGGCAAGATACGCAGTATTTT. This gives the protein CASSEARRGQDTQYF. Combining the CDR3 with reference TRBV2 and TRBJ2-3 gives the whole variable domain EPEVTQTPSHQVTQMGQEVILRCVPISNHLYFYWYRQILGQKVEFLVSFYNNEISEKSEIFDDQFSVERPDGSNFTLKIRSTKLEDSAMYFCASSEARRGQDTQYFGPGTRLTVL.

This clone was detected once. The rearrangement joins TRBV30 to TRBJ2-1; 9 positions match TRBD1. This CDR3 spans 14 amino acids. The germline gives CDR1 GTSNPN, CDR2 SVGIG (reference sequence). With V trimmed by 5 bases and J by 8 bases, 10 bases remained unmatched. CDR3 DNA sequence: TGTGCCTGGGATTACGGGACAGGGACCCATGAGCAGTTCTTC. This translates into CAWDYGTGTHEQFF.

CDR3 DNA sequence: TGTGCCAGCAGCCAAAGCCAAGAGACCCAGTACTTC. Translating gives CASSQSQETQYF. V usage is TRBV5-6 and J usage is TRBJ2-5; no definite D call. There are 12 residues in the CDR3. V dropped 4 bases and J dropped 1 base, with 5 bases sitting between them. The germline V gene has CDR1 SGHDT and CDR2 YYEEEE.

The J gene is TRBJ1-1, the V gene TRBV15; D not certain. V was pared by 0 bases and J by 0 bases, with 8 bases between. CDR1 is LNHNV, CDR2 YYDKDF, per germline (reference sequence). CDR3 length: 15 residues. The CDR3 loop reads CATSRELGMNTEAFF. The CDR3 DNA reads TGTGCCACCAGCAGAGAATTAGGGATGAACACTGAAGCTTTCTTT.

The chain joins TRBV28 to TRBJ1-2; D not resolved. The CDR3 sequence is 13 residues long. Germline V CDR1 and CDR2: MDHEN, SYDVKM. Trimming took 7 bases from V and 3 from J, leaving 12 bases between them. The chain's CDR3 is CASISGPDYGYTF. The CDR3 nucleotides are TGTGCCAGCATATCAGGTCCGGACTATGGCTACACCTTC.

The chain employs TRBV11-2 and TRBJ2-4; 8 nucleotides agree with TRBD1. V was pared by 4 bases and J by 3 bases, with 8 bases of the junction left unmatched. The germline CDR1 and CDR2 sequences are SGHAT and FQNNGV. The CDR3 totals 16 residues. The CDR3 DNA is TGTGCCAGCAGCTATAACAGGGGGGTGGGCAAAAACATTCAGTACTTC. The encoded protein is CASSYNRGVGKNIQYF. Together with reference TRBV11-2 and TRBJ2-4, the CDR3 gives the full variable domain: EAGVAQSPRYKIIEKRQSVAFWCNPISGHATLYWYQQILGQGPKLLIQFQNNGVVDDSQLPKDRFSAERLKGVDSTLKIQPAKLEDSAVYLCASSYNRGVGKNIQYFGAGTRLSVL.

In the case of this clone: Different DNA sequences within this sample yield the same CDR3. The gene calls are TRBV20-1 and TRBJ1-2; 8 bases fit TRBD1. The CDR3 has 11 residues. Germline trimming cut 6 bases from V and 4 bases from J; bases unmatched to any gene: 1. Germline CDR1 DFQATT, CDR2 SNEGSKA (reference sequence). The CDR3 DNA is TGCAGTGCCACAGGGGGCTATGGCTACACCTTC. It encodes CSATGGYGYTF.

The chain uses TRBV5-1 and TRBJ2-1; 9 bases line up with TRBD1. V dropped 0 bases and J dropped 4; count of bases not matched to a gene: 8. CDR3 size: 17 residues. Germline V CDR1 and CDR2: SGHRS, YFSETQ. CDR3 in DNA: TGCGCCAGCAGCTTGGGGACAGGGGCGGCGAATTACAATGAGCAGTTCTTC. It yields the protein CASSLGTGAANYNEQFF.

This sequence joins TRBV2 and TRBJ1-1; weak D call: TRBD1 (6 bases). The germline V gene has CDR1 SNHLY and CDR2 FYNNEI. The CDR3 is 14 amino acids. V lost 7 bases, J lost 1 base, and 13 bases lay in between. DNA for the CDR3: TGTGCCAGCACCTTACTGGGACAGAACACTGAAGCTTTCTTT. This sequence encodes CASTLLGQNTEAFF.

The chain recombines TRBV29-1 with TRBJ1-4; D gene ambiguous. The germline V and J ends were trimmed by 4 bases and 0 bases, with 9 bases remaining between them. The CDR3 is 14 amino acids. CDR1 is SQVTM, CDR2 ANQGSEA, per germline. The CDR3 sequence: CSVGLLATNEKLFF. CDR3 DNA sequence: TGCAGCGTTGGACTACTAGCAACTAATGAAAAACTGTTTTTT.

The V and J genes are TRBV27 and TRBJ2-2; 7 nucleotides match TRBD2. From germline, CDR1 is MNHEY and CDR2 SMNVEV (reference sequence). The ends lost 6 bases at V and 3 bases at J; junction bases unmatched: 13. The CDR3 consists of 17 residues. The CDR3 sequence: CASRPGSAGVDTGELFF. The CDR3, as DNA: TGTGCCAGCAGACCCGGGTCGGCGGGAGTTGACACCGGGGAGCTGTTTTTT.